These T cell receptor beta chains were read from a single sample in a study of cytotoxic CD8 clonotypes in ibrutinib-treated CLL. Libraries were prepared by immunoSEQ multiplex PCR; TCRdb keeps only in-frame clonotypes and omits some of them. The top ten clones hold about 14% of a sample with roughly 63,000 clones, approximately 62% of them seen once. The sequencing here drew on PBMCs, taken after 12 months of ibrutinib treatment. The receptors stem from a human donor with chronic lymphocytic leukemia. CDR3s include the opening cysteine and the closing phenylalanine or tryptophan. Each record gives: clone size, J gene, D gene, V gene, CDR3 protein, CDR3 DNA. The D gene is left open where the match is weak. Clone size, where shown, is once, few, many, or a class for clones that have expanded.

>.|TRBJ2-3|TRBD2|TRBV28
CASNGGRADTQYF
TGTGCCAGCAACGGCGGGAGGGCTGATACGCAGTATTTT
>.|TRBJ1-2|.|TRBV30
CAFDGPYGYTF
TGTGCCTTCGACGGGCCCTATGGCTACACCTTC
>many|TRBJ1-1|TRBD1|TRBV28
CASQQGAGNTEAFF
TGTGCCAGCCAACAGGGGGCCGGGAACACTGAAGCTTTCTTT
>many|TRBJ2-5|TRBD1|TRBV7-2
CASSMGQNHQETQYF
TGTGCCAGCAGCATGGGACAGAACCACCAAGAGACCCAGTACTTC
>few|TRBJ2-1|.|TRBV30
CAWRAARNEQFF
TGTGCCTGGAGGGCAGCCAGGAATGAGCAGTTCTTC
>.|TRBJ1-2|.|TRBV27
CASSLSSVSYGYTF
TGTGCCAGCAGTTTAAGTTCCGTCTCCTATGGCTACACCTTC
>many|TRBJ2-3|.|TRBV6-1
CASSPRGEIDTQYF
TGTGCCAGCAGTCCCCGCGGGGAAATAGATACGCAGTATTTT
>.|TRBJ2-3|TRBD2|TRBV2
CASGVAGGTDTQYF
TGTGCCAGCGGGGTAGCGGGGGGCACAGATACGCAGTATTTT
>many|TRBJ2-1|TRBD2|TRBV5-6
CASSQLGLADTTYNEQFF
TGTGCCAGCAGCCAACTAGGACTAGCGGATACTACCTACAATGAGCAGTTCTTC
>.|TRBJ2-7|TRBD1|TRBV7-9
CASSQSGTGYEQYF
TGTGCCAGCAGCCAATCCGGGACAGGCTACGAGCAGTACTTC
>.|TRBJ1-3|.|TRBV28
CASSLVRGYGGNTIYF
TGTGCCAGCAGTTTAGTAAGAGGTTACGGTGGAAACACCATATATTTT
>.|TRBJ2-5|.|TRBV5-6
CASSLRETQYF
TGTGCCAGCAGCTTGAGAGAGACCCAGTACTTC
>few|TRBJ2-2|.|TRBV6-1
CASSQWTGELFF
TGTGCCAGCAGTCAGTGGACCGGGGAGCTGTTTTTT
>.|TRBJ1-5|.|TRBV28
CASSRTTGFSGNQPQHF
TGTGCCAGCAGCCGCACAACAGGGTTTTCAGGCAATCAGCCCCAGCATTTT
>.|TRBJ2-7|.|TRBV28
CATNTGFYEQYF
TGTGCCACCAACACAGGATTCTACGAGCAGTACTTC
>many|TRBJ2-5|.|TRBV2
CASSMETQYF
TGTGCCAGCAGTATGGAGACCCAGTACTTC
>.|TRBJ1-5|.|TRBV5-6
CASSLGVPTSYSNQPQHF
TGTGCCAGCAGCTTGGGGGTCCCGACTTCGTATAGCAATCAGCCCCAGCATTTT
>.|TRBJ2-1|.|TRBV29-1
CSVGLDLARNEQFF
TGCAGCGTCGGTTTGGACCTAGCGCGCAATGAGCAGTTCTTC
>.|TRBJ2-2|.|TRBV4-1
CASSQDNPGELFF
TGCGCCAGCAGCCAAGATAACCCCGGGGAGCTGTTTTTT
>.|TRBJ2-1|TRBD2|TRBV7-8
CASSPLAGGIVGEQFF
TGTGCCAGCAGCCCGTTAGCGGGAGGGATCGTTGGTGAGCAGTTCTTC
>.|TRBJ2-7|.|TRBV5-1
CASSLGTRRTAPNEQYF
TGCGCCAGCAGCTTGGGCACCCGTCGGACAGCTCCTAACGAGCAGTACTTC
>.|TRBJ2-5|.|TRBV7-6
CASSSGGTAYF
TGTGCCAGCAGCTCCGGGGGGACAGCGTACTTC
>.|TRBJ1-1|TRBD1|TRBV10-3
CAISSRTGRNTEAFF
TGTGCCATCAGTTCCCGGACAGGAAGGAACACTGAAGCTTTCTTT
>.|TRBJ2-3|TRBD2|TRBV27
CASSFLAGGTDTQYF
TGTGCCAGCAGTTTTCTGGCGGGGGGCACAGATACGCAGTATTTT
>once|TRBJ1-5|.|TRBV10-3
CAISDRVDQPQHF
TGTGCCATCAGTGACAGGGTCGATCAGCCCCAGCATTTT
>.|TRBJ1-5|TRBD1|TRBV20-1
CSANRGGPQHF
TGCAGTGCTAACAGGGGGGGGCCCCAGCATTTT
>once|TRBJ1-2|.|TRBV11-1
CASSLATANYGYTF
TGTGCCAGCAGCTTAGCGACAGCAAACTATGGCTACACCTTC
>.|TRBJ2-3|.|TRBV19
CASKVTDTQYF
TGTGCCAGTAAGGTCACAGATACGCAGTATTTT
>few|TRBJ1-2|.|TRBV7-2
CASSLPVHYGYTF
TGTGCCAGCAGCTTGCCTGTACACTATGGCTACACCTTC
>.|TRBJ1-1|.|TRBV2
CASSARGWNTEAFF
TGTGCCAGCAGTGCGAGGGGCTGGAACACTGAAGCTTTCTTT
>.|TRBJ2-2|TRBD2|TRBV7-8
CASSKLAANTGELFF
TGTGCCAGCAGCAAACTAGCGGCGAACACCGGGGAGCTGTTTTTT
>.|TRBJ2-1|TRBD2|TRBV27
CASSLLFSGSRSYNEQFF
TGTGCCAGCAGTTTACTCTTTAGCGGGAGTAGGTCCTACAATGAGCAGTTCTTC
>many|TRBJ2-5|.|TRBV5-1
CASSLIQETQYF
TGCGCCAGCAGCTTGATCCAAGAGACCCAGTACTTC
>.|TRBJ1-1|TRBD1|TRBV7-9
CASSKDRENTEAFF
TGTGCCAGCAGTAAGGACAGGGAGAACACTGAAGCTTTCTTT
>.|TRBJ2-5|.|TRBV11-2
CASSLVETQYF
TGTGCCAGCAGCTTGGTCGAGACCCAGTACTTC
>many|TRBJ2-7|TRBD2|TRBV6-1
CASSEPRGRASNEQYF
TGTGCCAGCAGTGAACCCCGCGGGAGGGCCTCCAACGAGCAGTACTTC
>.|TRBJ2-3|.|TRBV5-6
CASSLVMGGTADTQYF
TGTGCCAGCAGCTTGGTTATGGGCGGTACGGCGGATACGCAGTATTTT
>.|TRBJ2-7|.|TRBV29-1
CSAWVAGTLSPIYEQYF
TGCAGCGCCTGGGTGGCAGGGACCCTCTCACCGATCTACGAGCAGTACTTC
>.|TRBJ2-3|.|TRBV11-3
CASSLGQGELDTQYF
TGTGCCAGCAGCTTAGGGCAGGGAGAATTAGATACGCAGTATTTT
>.|TRBJ2-1|.|TRBV11-2
CASTPGGNEQFF
TGTGCCAGCACCCCTGGGGGCAATGAGCAGTTCTTC
>.|TRBJ2-2|.|TRBV6-5
CASSYERGATGELFF
TGTGCCAGCAGTTATGAGAGAGGGGCCACCGGGGAGCTGTTTTTT
>few|TRBJ2-3|TRBD1|TRBV2
CASRPDRGPPDTQYF
TGTGCCAGCAGGCCAGACAGGGGGCCCCCAGATACGCAGTATTTT
>once|TRBJ1-2|.|TRBV10-3
CASSHQGGRYGYTF
TGTGCCAGCAGTCATCAAGGGGGACGGTATGGCTACACCTTC
>.|TRBJ1-1|.|TRBV6-1
CASSERGGHGTEAFF
TGTGCCAGCAGTGAAAGAGGGGGACACGGCACTGAAGCTTTCTTT
>.|TRBJ1-1|.|TRBV13
CASSLVGLPGQAFF
TGTGCCAGCAGCTTAGTGGGACTGCCAGGTCAGGCTTTCTTT
>once|TRBJ1-4|.|TRBV27
CASSPQATNEKLFF
TGTGCCAGCAGTCCCCAGGCAACTAATGAAAAACTGTTTTTT
>.|TRBJ1-5|TRBD1|TRBV11-3
CASSLDRSTGRGQPQHF
TGTGCCAGCAGCTTAGATCGCTCGACAGGGAGGGGACAGCCCCAGCATTTT
>once|TRBJ2-5|TRBD2|TRBV4-1
CASSELAGTETQYF
TGCGCCAGCAGCGAACTAGCGGGAACAGAGACCCAGTACTTC
>many|TRBJ1-2|.|TRBV19
CASSEGFNYGYTF
TGTGCCAGTAGTGAAGGTTTTAACTATGGCTACACCTTC
>.|TRBJ2-2|TRBD1|TRBV4-2
CASSQGGTGGAGTGELFF
TGTGCCAGCAGCCAAGGGGGGACAGGGGGCGCGGGCACCGGGGAGCTGTTTTTT
>few|TRBJ2-2|TRBD1|TRBV30
CAWALRQGMTGELFF
TGTGCCTGGGCCCTACGACAGGGAATGACCGGGGAGCTGTTTTTT
>once|TRBJ2-7|.|TRBV5-1
CASSLGWDTFFSYEQYF
TGCGCCAGCAGCTTGGGTTGGGACACGTTTTTCTCCTACGAGCAGTACTTC
>.|TRBJ1-2|.|TRBV4-1
CASSQDSHRMKYGYTF
TGCGCCAGCAGCCAAGATTCGCACAGGATGAAATATGGCTACACCTTC
>.|TRBJ2-5|TRBD2|TRBV10-3
CAISEEGGPNQETQYF
TGTGCCATCAGTGAGGAGGGAGGGCCGAACCAAGAGACCCAGTACTTC
>many|TRBJ2-1|.|TRBV11-2
CASSPGGGRNEQFF
TGTGCCAGCAGCCCCGGTGGGGGGCGCAATGAGCAGTTCTTC